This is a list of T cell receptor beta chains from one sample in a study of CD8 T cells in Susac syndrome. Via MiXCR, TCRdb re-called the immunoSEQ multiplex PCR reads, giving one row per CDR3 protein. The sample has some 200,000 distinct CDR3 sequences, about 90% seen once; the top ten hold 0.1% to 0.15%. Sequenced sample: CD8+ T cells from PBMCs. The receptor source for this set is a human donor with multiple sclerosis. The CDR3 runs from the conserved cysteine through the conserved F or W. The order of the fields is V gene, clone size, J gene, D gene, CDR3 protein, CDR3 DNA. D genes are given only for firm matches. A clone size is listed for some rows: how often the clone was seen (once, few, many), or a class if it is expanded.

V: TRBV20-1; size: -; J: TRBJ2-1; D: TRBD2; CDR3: CSAERDYQPHDEQFF; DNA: TGCAGTGCAGAACGGGACTACCAACCTCACGATGAGCAGTTCTTC
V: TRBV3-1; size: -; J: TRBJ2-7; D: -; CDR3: CASSQTDTLSYEQYF; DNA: TGTGCCAGCAGCCAAACGGACACACTTTCCTACGAGCAGTACTTC
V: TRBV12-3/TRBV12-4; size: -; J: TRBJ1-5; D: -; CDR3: CASSRTAGFQPQHF; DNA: TGTGCCAGCAGCAGGACTGCAGGGTTTCAGCCCCAGCATTTT
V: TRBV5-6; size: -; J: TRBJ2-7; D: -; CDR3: CASTAGPIIYEQYF; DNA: TGTGCCAGCACTGCGGGACCCATAATCTACGAGCAGTACTTC
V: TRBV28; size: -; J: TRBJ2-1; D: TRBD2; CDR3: CASNSRTSGGTEQFF; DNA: TGTGCCAGCAACTCCCGGACTAGCGGGGGTACTGAGCAGTTCTTC
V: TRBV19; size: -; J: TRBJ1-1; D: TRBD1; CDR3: CASSIVGTGEFMNTEAFF; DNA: TGTGCCAGTAGTATTGTGGGAACAGGGGAGTTCATGAACACTGAAGCTTTCTTT
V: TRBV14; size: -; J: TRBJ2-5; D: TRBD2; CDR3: CASSRSGSLGETQYF; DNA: TGTGCCAGCAGCCGCAGCGGGAGCCTCGGGGAGACCCAGTACTTC
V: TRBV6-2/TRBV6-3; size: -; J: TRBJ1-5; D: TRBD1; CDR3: CASSSQGASQPQHF; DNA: TGTGCCAGCAGCTCACAGGGGGCAAGTCAGCCCCAGCATTTT
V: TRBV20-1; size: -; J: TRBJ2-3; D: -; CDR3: CSARIPIPGQITDTQYF; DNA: TGCAGTGCCAGGATACCGATTCCGGGACAAATCACAGATACGCAGTATTTT
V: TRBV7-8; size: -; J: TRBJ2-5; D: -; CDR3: CASRGADQYF; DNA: TGTGCCAGCAGGGGGGCGGATCAGTACTTC
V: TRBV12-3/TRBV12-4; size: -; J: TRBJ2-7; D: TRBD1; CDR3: CASSEGDRFNSYEQYF; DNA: TGTGCCAGCAGCGAGGGGGACAGGTTCAACTCCTACGAGCAGTACTTC
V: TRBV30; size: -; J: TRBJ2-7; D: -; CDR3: CAWSFSAGAYEQYF; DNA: TGTGCCTGGAGTTTCTCCGCTGGGGCCTACGAGCAGTACTTC
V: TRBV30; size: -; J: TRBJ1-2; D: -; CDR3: CAWRPDSTYGYTF; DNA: TGTGCCTGGAGGCCCGACAGCACCTATGGCTACACCTTC
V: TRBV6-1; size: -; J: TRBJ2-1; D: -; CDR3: CASVGLYGDRYNEQFF; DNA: TGTGCCAGCGTGGGACTGTACGGAGACAGATACAATGAGCAGTTCTTC
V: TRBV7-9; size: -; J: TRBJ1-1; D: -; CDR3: CASSQLGGVKNTEAFF; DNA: TGTGCCAGCAGCCAACTCGGGGGAGTCAAGAACACTGAAGCTTTCTTT
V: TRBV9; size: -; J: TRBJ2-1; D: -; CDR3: CASSFTGDNEQFF; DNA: TGTGCCAGCAGCTTCACGGGGGACAATGAGCAGTTCTTC
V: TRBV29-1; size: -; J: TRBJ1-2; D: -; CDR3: CSVVRGGYGYTF; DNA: TGCAGCGTCGTCAGGGGAGGGTATGGCTACACCTTC
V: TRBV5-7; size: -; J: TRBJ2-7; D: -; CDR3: CASSFRLGSSYEQYF; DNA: TGTGCCAGCAGTTTTCGCCTCGGGAGCTCCTACGAGCAGTACTTC
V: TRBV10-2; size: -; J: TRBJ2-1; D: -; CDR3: CATKGAGMVNEQFF; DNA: TGCGCCACCAAAGGGGCAGGGATGGTAAATGAGCAGTTCTTC
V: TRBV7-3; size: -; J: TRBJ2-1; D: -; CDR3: CASSPGLMGPYGNEQFF; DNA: TGTGCCAGCAGCCCCGGACTAATGGGCCCCTACGGTAATGAGCAGTTCTTC
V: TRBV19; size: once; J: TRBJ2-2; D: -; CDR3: CASRELNTGELFF; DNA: TGTGCCAGTCGTGAGCTGAACACCGGGGAGCTGTTTTTT
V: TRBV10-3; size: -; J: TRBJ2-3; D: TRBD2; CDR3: CAISESSLSGITDTQYF; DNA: TGTGCCATCAGTGAGTCGTCGCTTAGCGGGATCACAGATACGCAGTATTTT
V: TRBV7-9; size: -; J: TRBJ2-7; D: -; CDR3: CASSSTTGTYEQYF; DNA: TGTGCCAGCAGCTCGACGACAGGTACCTACGAGCAGTACTTC
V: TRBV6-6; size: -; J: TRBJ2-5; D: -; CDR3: CASSFGIQETQYF; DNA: TGTGCCAGCAGTTTTGGGATCCAAGAGACCCAGTACTTC
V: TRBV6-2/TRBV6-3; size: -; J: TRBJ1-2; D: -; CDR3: CASMDSNYGYTF; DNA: TGTGCCAGCATGGACAGTAACTATGGCTACACCTTC
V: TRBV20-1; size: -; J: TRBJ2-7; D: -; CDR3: CSAPTGDSYEQYF; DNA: TGCAGTGCTCCAACGGGGGATTCCTACGAGCAGTACTTC
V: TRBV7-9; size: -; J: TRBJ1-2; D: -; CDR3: CASSLVAIYGYTF; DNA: TGTGCCAGCAGCTTAGTAGCGATCTATGGCTACACCTTC
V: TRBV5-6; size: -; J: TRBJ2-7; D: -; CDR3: CASSLFRGSEQYF; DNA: TGTGCCAGCAGCTTATTCAGGGGCTCCGAGCAGTACTTC
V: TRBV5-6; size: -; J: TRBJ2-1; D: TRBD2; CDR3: CASSLGGGALYNEQFF; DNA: TGTGCCAGCAGCTTAGGCGGGGGGGCCCTCTACAATGAGCAGTTCTTC
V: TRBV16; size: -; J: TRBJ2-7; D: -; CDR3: CASSQSGAGPSYEQYF; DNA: TGTGCCAGCAGCCAATCGGGGGCGGGCCCCTCCTACGAGCAGTACTTC
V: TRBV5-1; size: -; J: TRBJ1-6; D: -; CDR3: CASSFNDHRDNSPLHF; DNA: TGCGCCAGCAGCTTCAACGACCACCGAGATAATTCACCCCTCCACTTT
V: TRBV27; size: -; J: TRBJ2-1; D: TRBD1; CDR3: CASSPLPINQGDPYNEQFF; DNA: TGTGCCAGCAGTCCGCTCCCCATCAACCAGGGGGACCCCTACAATGAGCAGTTCTTC
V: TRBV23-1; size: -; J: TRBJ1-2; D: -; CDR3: CASDWGEGTSYGYTF; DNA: TGCGCCAGCGACTGGGGGGAGGGGACCTCCTATGGCTACACCTTC
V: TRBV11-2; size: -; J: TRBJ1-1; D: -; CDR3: CASNNGAEAFF; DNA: TGTGCCAGCAACAATGGGGCTGAAGCTTTCTTT
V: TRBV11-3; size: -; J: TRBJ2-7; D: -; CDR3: CASSLALDSSYEQYF; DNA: TGTGCCAGCAGCTTAGCTCTGGACAGCTCCTACGAGCAGTACTTC
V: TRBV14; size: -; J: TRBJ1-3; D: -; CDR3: CASSTQFSGNTIYF; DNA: TGTGCCAGCAGCACGCAGTTCTCTGGAAACACCATATATTTT
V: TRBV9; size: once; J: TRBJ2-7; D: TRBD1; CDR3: CASSASGTAYYEQYF; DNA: TGTGCCAGCAGCGCATCCGGGACAGCCTACTACGAGCAGTACTTC
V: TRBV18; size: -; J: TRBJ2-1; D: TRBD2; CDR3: CASSPTGTSANEQFF; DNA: TGTGCCAGCTCACCTACCGGGACTAGCGCGAATGAGCAGTTCTTC
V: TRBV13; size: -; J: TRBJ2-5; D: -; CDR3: CASSFSNRRETQYF; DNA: TGTGCCAGCAGCTTCTCCAATAGAAGGGAGACCCAGTACTTC
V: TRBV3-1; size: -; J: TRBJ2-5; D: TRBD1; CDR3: CASSQGLGTGPGETQYF; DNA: TGTGCCAGCAGCCAAGGCCTCGGGACAGGGCCGGGGGAGACCCAGTACTTC
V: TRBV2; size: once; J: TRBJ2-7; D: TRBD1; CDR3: CASSHGQGASYEQYF; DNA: TGTGCCAGCAGCCACGGACAGGGGGCCTCCTACGAGCAGTACTTC
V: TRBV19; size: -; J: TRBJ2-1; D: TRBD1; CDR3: CASSITTGSNEQFF; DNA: TGTGCCAGTAGTATCACGACAGGGAGCAATGAGCAGTTCTTC
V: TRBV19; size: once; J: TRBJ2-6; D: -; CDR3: CASASGANVLTF; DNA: TGTGCCAGTGCTTCTGGGGCCAACGTCCTGACTTTC
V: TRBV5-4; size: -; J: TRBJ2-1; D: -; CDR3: CASSSLKGRNEQFF; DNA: TGTGCCAGCAGCTCCCTGAAAGGGCGGAATGAGCAGTTCTTC